This T cell receptor (beta chain) emerged from a study of neoadjuvant nivolumab and ipilimumab in lung cancer. The CDR3 is 13 amino acids. The germline V and J ends were trimmed by 2 bases and 12 bases, with 14 bases remaining between them. Germline V gene data show CDR1 as MNHEY and CDR2 as SVGAGI. Assay: immunoSEQ multiplex PCR; the TCRdb copy retains only in-frame clones and omits some. Seen here are 30,000 to 35,000 clones, approximately 90% observed once, and the top ten hold around 5%. Sequenced here: peripheral blood, sampled after neoadjuvant nivolumab, alone or with ipilimumab, at or shortly before surgery. This TCR was recovered from an adult with non-small cell lung cancer. The rearrangement uses TRBV6-5 and TRBJ2-1; D gene ambiguous. The CDR3 region has the DNA TGTGCCAGCAGTTACGAATATAGACGGATGCAGTTCTTC. Encoded protein: CASSYEYRRMQFF.